This is a list of T cell receptor beta chains from one sample in a study of cytomegalovirus exposure and HLA in healthy donors. The assay was immunoSEQ multiplex PCR, and TCRdb's table has in-frame clones only and misses some. The sample contains 150,000 to 200,000 clones, over 60% of which appear only once. Sequencing was performed on PBMCs. Every receptor here comes from a man aged 40-50 years in good health and CMV-seropositive. The CDR3 runs from the conserved cysteine through the conserved F or W.

v_call,cdr3_aa
TRBV28,CASSSTSGRAGVYEQYF
TRBV23-1,CASSQSKGFRVTEAFF
TRBV20-1,CSAGRGSEAFF
TRBV7-3,CASSPIAGRFAGELFF
TRBV11-3,CASSTRTSGTSTDTQYF
TRBV5-8,CASSFFRGSSYNEQFF
TRBV11-1,CASSLTGEANTGELFF
TRBV5-1,CASSSVAGPQSYEQYF
TRBV5-1,CASSLEGRDQNTGELFF
TRBV6-1,CASSESRGTELFYEQYF
TRBV28,CASRMTGINEQYF
TRBV2,CASSLGLAGVYEQYF
TRBV29-1,CSGGDSGQGGGAFF
TRBV10-3,CATVGTGDQPQHF
TRBV6-6,CATVAGEQFF
TRBV6-5,CASSYSASGRFHEQYF
TRBV10-1,CASRGPPYEQYF
TRBV5-1,CASSGTGPYTEAFF
TRBV11-3,CASSSPVAGQETQYF
TRBV9,CASSHTSVGAGGRTDTQYF
TRBV10-1,CASSLGQGGKNSQYF
TRBV11-2,CASSSQGLPYTGELFF
TRBV18,CASSPLEGEKLFF
TRBV11-2,CASSPSLLAGGAKNIQYF
TRBV10-1,CASSESLGVYEQFF
TRBV29-1,CSAGSGANGLTF
TRBV6-6,CASSAGTRDNEQFF
TRBV5-1,CASSLDPSGGVLNEQFF